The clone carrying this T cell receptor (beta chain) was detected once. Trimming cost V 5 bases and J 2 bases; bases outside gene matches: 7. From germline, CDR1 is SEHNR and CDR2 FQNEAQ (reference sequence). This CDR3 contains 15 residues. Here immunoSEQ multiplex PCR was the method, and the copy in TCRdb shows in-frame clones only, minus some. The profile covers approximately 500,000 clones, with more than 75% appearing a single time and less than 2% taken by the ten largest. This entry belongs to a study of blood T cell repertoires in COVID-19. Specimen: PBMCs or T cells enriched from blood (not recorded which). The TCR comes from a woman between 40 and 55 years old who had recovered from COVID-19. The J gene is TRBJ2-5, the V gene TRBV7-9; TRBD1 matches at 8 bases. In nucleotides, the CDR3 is TGTGCCAGCAGCAAAGGGGACAGGCCACAAGAGACCCAGTACTTC. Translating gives CASSKGDRPQETQYF. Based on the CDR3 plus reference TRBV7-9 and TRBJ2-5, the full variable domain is DTGVSQNPRHKITKRGQNVTFRCDPISEHNRLYWYRQTLGQGPEFLTYFQNEAQLEKSRLLSDRFSAERPKGSFSTLEIQRTEQGDSAMYLCASSKGDRPQETQYFGPGTRLLVL.